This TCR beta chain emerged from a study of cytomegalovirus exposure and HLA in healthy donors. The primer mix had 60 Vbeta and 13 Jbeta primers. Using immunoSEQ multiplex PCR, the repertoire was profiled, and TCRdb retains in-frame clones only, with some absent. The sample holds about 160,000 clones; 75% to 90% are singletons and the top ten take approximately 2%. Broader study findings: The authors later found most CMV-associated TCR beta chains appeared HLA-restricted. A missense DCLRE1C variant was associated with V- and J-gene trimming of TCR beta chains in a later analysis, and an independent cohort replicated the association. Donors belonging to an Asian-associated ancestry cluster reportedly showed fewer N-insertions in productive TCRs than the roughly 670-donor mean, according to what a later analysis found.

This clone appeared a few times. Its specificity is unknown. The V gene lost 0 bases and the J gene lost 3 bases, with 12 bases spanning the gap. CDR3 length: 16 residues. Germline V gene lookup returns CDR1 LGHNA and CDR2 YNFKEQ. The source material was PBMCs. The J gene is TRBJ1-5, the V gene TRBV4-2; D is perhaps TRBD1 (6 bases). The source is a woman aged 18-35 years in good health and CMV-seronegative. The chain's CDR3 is CASSQEGHGYNQPQHF. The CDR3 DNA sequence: TGTGCCAGCAGCCAAGAGGGACACGGATACAATCAGCCCCAGCATTTT.